This T cell receptor beta chain was recorded in a study of T cells expressing NK-cell markers. Whole-study context: Sorted CD3+CD56-NKG2C+, CD3+CD56+NKG2C+ and CD3+CD56+NKG2C- T cells supplied the TCR beta repertoires.

TCRdb re-called the 5' RACE reads; one entry per CDR3 protein, DNA not given. The table lists about 460,000 distinct CDR3 sequences. Study-wide results and caveats: Leadership of the CD3+CD56-NKG2C+ fraction also belonged to these clonotypes in a handful of donors.

To note about this clonotype: Antigen unknown.

The CDR3 sequence is 13 residues long. The germline V gene encodes CDR1 SGHAT and CDR2 FQNNGV. The clonotype comes from a woman aged 45 to 65 in good health. The specimen sequenced was blood T cells: a sorted CD56 or NKG2C T cell subset, CD4+ or CD8+ T cells, or bulk PBMC T cells (not recorded which). The chain uses TRBV11-2 and TRBJ2-1. This CDR3 is CASSLSTDNEQFF.